This T cell receptor (beta chain) was recovered during a study of blood T cell repertoires in COVID-19. At the level of the study: COVID-19 samples from acute and convalescent phases originated in the United States, Italy and Spain. In each case, the material was cDNA or gDNA derived from T cells, B-cell-depleted T cells, or PBMCs.

The data were produced by immunoSEQ multiplex PCR, yet TCRdb's version contains in-frame clones alone and is incomplete. The repertoire includes under 250,000 clones, approximately 82% of them detected once, and approximately 2.6% sits in the top ten. The V gene's germline CDR1 is GTSNPN and CDR2 SVGIG (reference sequence). This CDR3 contains 14 residues. Trimming pared 4 bases from V and 5 bases from J, leaving 12 bases between. The material sequenced was peripheral blood. The chain employs TRBV30 and TRBJ2-6, with D perhaps TRBD1 (6 bases). The clonotype originates from a woman in her 70s with active or convalescent COVID-19. CDR3 region: CAWNQGPRANVLTF. The CDR3 nucleotides are TGTGCCTGGAACCAGGGGCCCCGGGCCAACGTCCTGACTTTC.